The source of this T cell receptor (beta chain) is a study of blood T cell repertoires in COVID-19. Overall study: Sample material is recorded as cDNA or gDNA derived from T cells, B-cell-depleted T cells, or PBMCs.

Clones were read by immunoSEQ multiplex PCR, and TCRdb kept only the in-frame ones, dropping some. This table has approximately 110,000 clones, over 65% appearing once. Germline V gene data show CDR1 as MNHNS and CDR2 as SASEGT. There are 16 residues in the CDR3. V shed 4 bases, J shed 4 bases, and the junction held 8 bases outside the gene matches. The genes are TRBV6-1 and TRBJ1-1; 11 nucleotides align to TRBD1. The clonotype comes from a woman aged 40 to 49 with acute or convalescent COVID-19. The sequencing sample was made of peripheral blood. CDR3: CASSGKGQGAGTEAFF. CDR3 nucleotide sequence: TGTGCCAGCAGTGGAAAAGGACAGGGGGCGGGCACTGAAGCTTTCTTT.